This T cell receptor beta chain was found in a study of T cells in Graves' hyperthyroidism and ophthalmopathy. Germline lookup yields CDR1 DFQATT and CDR2 SNEGSKA (reference sequence). With 5 bases removed from V and 0 bases from J, the gap between germline ends came to 8 bases. The CDR3 contains 14 residues. RNA transcripts provided the source from which TCR beta CDR3 regions were amplified. When the TCR CDR3 underwent first-round RT-PCR, the HTBI primer set was used. TCRdb itself ran the multiplex PCR reads through MiXCR, one entry per CDR3 protein. The table includes a few hundred thousand distinct CDR3 sequences, about 20% detected once. This clonotype was picked up many times.

Sequenced sample: blood. The chain has TRBV20-1 and TRBJ2-6; D remains ambiguous. The TCR was taken from a woman aged 45-59 years with Graves' hyperthyroidism. The CDR3 is CSASEVSGANVLTF. DNA for the CDR3: TGCAGTGCTTCCGAGGTCTCTGGGGCCAACGTCCTGACTTTC.